The 11 T cell receptor beta chains reported below all come from one sample, sequenced in a study of T cell repertoires in cytomegalovirus infection. A single record per CDR3 protein comes from TCRdb applying MiXCR to the reads. The sample gives 200,000 or so distinct CDR3 sequences, roughly a fifth of which show up once; approximately 3% is in the top ten. What was sequenced was PBMCs. Every receptor here comes from a human donor in good health (CMV status not recorded). Some clones in this sample may be carry-over from other donors' samples.

This chain joins TRBV7-2 and TRBJ1-2; D is uncertain. Germline CDR1 SGHTA, CDR2 FQGNSA. Deletions cut 3 bases from V and 2 bases from J, with 13 bases between. CDR3 length: 15 amino acids. CDR3 protein: CASSLGRPSNYGYTF. DNA for the CDR3: TGTGCCAGCAGCTTGGGCAGGCCCTCCAACTATGGCTACACCTTC.

V usage is TRBV14 and J usage is TRBJ2-5, with 9 bases that match TRBD2. CDR3 length equals 18 residues. Trimming removed 4 bases from V and 3 bases from J; junction bases left unmatched: 15. The V gene's germline CDR1 is SGHDN and CDR2 FVKESK. The CDR3 here is CASSPRNLAAGGKETQYF. In DNA, the CDR3 is TGTGCCAGCAGCCCAAGGAATTTAGCAGCGGGAGGCAAAGAGACCCAGTACTTC.

This clonotype was recorded a few times. In DNA form, the CDR3 reads TGTGCCAGCAGCTCAAACAGGGGGTCCAGGGAGCAGTTCTTC. As protein: CASSSNRGSREQFF. This chain joins TRBV7-2 and TRBJ2-1; 8 bases align to TRBD1. Germline loops: CDR1 SGHTA, CDR2 FQGNSA. The CDR3 is 14 amino acids. The junction had 9 bases not matched to a gene; V was cut back by 4 bases and J by 10 bases. Complete variable domain (other parts from reference TRBV7-2 and TRBJ2-1): GAGVSQSPSNKVTEKGKDVELRCDPISGHTALYWYRQSLGQGLEFLIYFQGNSAPDKSGLPSDRFSAERTGGSVSTLTIQRTQQEDSAVYLCASSSNRGSREQFFGPGTRLTVL.

This clonotype was observed a handful of times. This chain links TRBV7-2 with TRBJ2-1; no reliable D call. Germline assignment: CDR1 SGHTA and CDR2 FQGNSA. The CDR3 runs 14 residues. Trimming removed 2 bases from V and 10 bases from J, with 15 bases in between. This chain's CDR3 is CASSLQSGPGEQFF. The DNA of the CDR3 is TGTGCCAGCAGCTTACAGTCGGGCCCGGGCGAGCAGTTCTTC.

The rearrangement links TRBV2 to TRBJ1-6; D possibly corresponds to TRBD1 (5 bases). V was trimmed by 8 bases and J by 6 bases, leaving 11 bases between them. The germline V gene encodes CDR1 SNHLY and CDR2 FYNNEI. The CDR3 spans 13 residues. CDR3 residues: CASSGRVNSPLHF. The CDR3 DNA follows: TGTGCCAGCTCCGGCAGGGTTAATTCACCCCTCCACTTT.

This clonotype came up many times. This rearrangement joins TRBV10-3 to TRBJ2-1; 13 bases align to TRBD2. The germline gives CDR1 ENHRY, CDR2 SYGVKD. V lost 4 bases to trimming and J lost 6 bases; unmatched junction nucleotides: 6. CDR3 length: 16 residues. CDR3 sequence reads: CAISATSGRASNEQFF. CDR3 bases: TGTGCCATCAGTGCCACTAGCGGGAGGGCCAGCAATGAGCAGTTCTTC.

Details on this clonotype: A much larger clone lies one base from this, so it may be a read error. The DNA of the CDR3 is TGTGCCAGCAGTGAGGACTACGAGCAGTACTTC. It codes for CASSEDYEQYF. The chain uses TRBV28 and TRBJ2-7, with D uncertain. With 5 bases removed from V and 3 bases from J, the gap between germline ends came to 5 bases. The germline gives CDR1 MDHEN, CDR2 SYDVKM. CDR3 length: 11 residues.

This clonotype was seen ten or more times. The genes are TRBV7-9 and TRBJ2-7; D gene ambiguous. The CDR3 covers 13 residues. Germline CDR1 and CDR2: SEHNR and FQNEAQ (reference sequence). The germline V and J ends were trimmed by 5 bases and 0 bases, with 8 bases remaining between them. This CDR3 reads CASSTVDSYEQYF. The DNA for the CDR3 is TGTGCCAGCAGCACGGTCGACTCCTACGAGCAGTACTTC.

There are many counts of this clonotype. The chain couples TRBV2 to TRBJ1-2; D might be TRBD1 (6 bases). This CDR3 is 13 amino acids long. V dropped 5 bases and J dropped 7 bases, with 14 bases sitting between them. Per the germline V gene, CDR1 is SNHLY and CDR2 is FYNNEI. The chain's CDR3 is CASSTQGLSGYTF. The CDR3 bases are TGTGCCAGCAGTACACAGGGACTTAGTGGCTACACCTTC. Together with reference TRBV2 and TRBJ1-2, the CDR3 gives the full variable domain: EPEVTQTPSHQVTQMGQEVILRCVPISNHLYFYWYRQILGQKVEFLVSFYNNEISEKSEIFDDQFSVERPDGSNFTLKIRSTKLEDSAMYFCASSTQGLSGYTFGSGTRLTVV.

This clonotype was picked up many times. The CDR3, as DNA: TGTGCCAGCAGCAACTCGGGGGGAAGGAGCACTGAAGCTTTCTTT. Amino acid sequence: CASSNSGGRSTEAFF. V is TRBV7-2 and J is TRBJ1-1; TRBD1 is a possible D gene (5 bases). CDR1 is SGHTA, CDR2 FQGNSA, per germline. The CDR3 has 15 amino acids. Trimming took off 5 bases at V and 4 bases at J, with 17 bases between the two ends.

This clonotype has a count of ten or more. The chain links TRBV6-1 to TRBJ2-7; weak D call: TRBD1 (7 bases). This CDR3 contains 14 residues. V was shortened by 6 bases and J by 2 bases, with 14 bases between the two germline ends. CDR1 is MNHNS and CDR2 is SASEGT in the germline V gene. The CDR3 coding sequence is TGTGCCAGCAGCCGCGGGACAGTGACCTACGAGCAGTACTTC. Its translation: CASSRGTVTYEQYF.